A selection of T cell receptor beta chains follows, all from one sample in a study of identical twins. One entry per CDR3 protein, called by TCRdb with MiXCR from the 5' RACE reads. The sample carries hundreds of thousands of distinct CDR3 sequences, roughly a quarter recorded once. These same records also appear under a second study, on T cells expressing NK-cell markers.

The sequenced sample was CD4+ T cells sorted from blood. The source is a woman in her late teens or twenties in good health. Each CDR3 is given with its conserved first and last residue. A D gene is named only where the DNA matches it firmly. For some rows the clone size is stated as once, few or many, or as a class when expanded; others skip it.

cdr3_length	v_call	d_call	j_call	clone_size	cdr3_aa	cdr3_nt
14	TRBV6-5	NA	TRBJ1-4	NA	CASSYLPGIEKLFF	TGTGCCAGCAGCTACCTTCCGGGGATTGAAAAACTGTTTTTT
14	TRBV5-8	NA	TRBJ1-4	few	CASTREIGNEKLFF	TGTGCCAGCACGAGGGAGATCGGTAATGAAAAACTGTTTTTT
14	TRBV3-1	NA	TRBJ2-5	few	CASSQGARSETQYF	TGTGCCAGCAGCCAAGGCGCTAGATCGGAGACCCAGTACTTC
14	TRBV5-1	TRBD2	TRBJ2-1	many	CASSTSGSYNEQFF	TGCGCCAGCAGCACTAGCGGGAGCTACAATGAGCAGTTCTTC
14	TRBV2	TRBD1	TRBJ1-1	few	CASSQQGRNTEAFF	TGTGCCAGCAGTCAACAGGGGCGAAACACTGAAGCTTTCTTT
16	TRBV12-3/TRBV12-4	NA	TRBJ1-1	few	CASSFSLGGTRTEAFF	TGTGCCAGCAGTTTCTCCCTCGGTGGAACTCGTACTGAAGCTTTCTTT
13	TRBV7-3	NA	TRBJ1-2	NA	CASSLRRGDGYTF	TGTGCCAGCAGCTTAAGGAGGGGAGATGGCTACACCTTC
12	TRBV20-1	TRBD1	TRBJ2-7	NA	CSAIGTGFEQYF	TGCAGTGCTATCGGGACAGGGTTCGAGCAGTACTTC
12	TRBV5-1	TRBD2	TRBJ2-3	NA	CASAGGSDTQYF	TGCGCCAGCGCGGGGGGTTCAGATACGCAGTATTTT
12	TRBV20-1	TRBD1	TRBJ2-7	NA	CSARQGDREQYF	TGCAGTGCCAGACAGGGGGACCGCGAGCAGTACTTC
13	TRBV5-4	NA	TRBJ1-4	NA	CASSGDLKGKLFF	TGTGCCAGCAGCGGGGACCTAAAGGGAAAACTGTTTTTT
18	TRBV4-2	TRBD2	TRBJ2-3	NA	CASSQEGLAGRGTDTQYF	TGTGCCAGCAGCCAAGAGGGACTAGCGGGTCGGGGGACAGATACGCAGTATTTT
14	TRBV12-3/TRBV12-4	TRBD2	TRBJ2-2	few	CASSQREGNGELFF	TGTGCCAGCAGTCAGCGGGAGGGTAACGGGGAGCTGTTTTTT
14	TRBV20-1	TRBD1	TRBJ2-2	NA	CSANDRVRTGELFF	TGCAGTGCTAACGACAGGGTACGCACCGGGGAGCTGTTTTTT
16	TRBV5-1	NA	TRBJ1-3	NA	CASSQIVQGNGNTIYF	TGCGCCAGCAGCCAAATCGTACAGGGAAATGGAAACACCATATATTTT
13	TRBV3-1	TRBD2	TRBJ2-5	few	CATSRLAEETQYF	TGTGCCACCTCTCGACTAGCGGAAGAGACCCAGTACTTC
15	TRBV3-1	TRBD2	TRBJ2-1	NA	CASSRRGLVVNEQFF	TGTGCCAGCAGCCGGCGGGGACTAGTCGTCAATGAGCAGTTCTTC
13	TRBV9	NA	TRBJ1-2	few	CASSVDPNYGYTF	TGTGCCAGCAGCGTAGATCCTAACTATGGCTACACCTTC
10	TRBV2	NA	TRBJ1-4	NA	CASSREKLFF	TGTGCCAGCAGCCGGGAAAAACTGTTTTTT
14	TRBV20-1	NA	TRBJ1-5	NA	CSARDQTGNQPQHF	TGCAGTGCTAGAGATCAAACGGGCAATCAGCCCCAGCATTTT
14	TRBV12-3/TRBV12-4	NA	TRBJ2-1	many	CASSLSSTYNEQFF	TGTGCCAGCAGTTTATCTAGCACCTACAATGAGCAGTTCTTC
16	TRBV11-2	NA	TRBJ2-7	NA	CASSLAIGQGSYEQYF	TGTGCCAGCAGCTTAGCGATAGGCCAAGGATCCTACGAGCAGTACTTC
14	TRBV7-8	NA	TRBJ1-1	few	CASSLQGISTEAFF	TGTGCCAGCAGCTTACAGGGAATTTCCACTGAAGCTTTCTTT
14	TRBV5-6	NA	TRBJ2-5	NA	CASSLLSPQETQYF	TGTGCCAGCAGCTTGCTCAGCCCTCAAGAGACCCAGTACTTC
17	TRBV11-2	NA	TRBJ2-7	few	CASSPGGGNLEAHEQYF	TGTGCCAGCAGCCCAGGGGGGGGGAACCTCGAGGCCCACGAGCAGTACTTC
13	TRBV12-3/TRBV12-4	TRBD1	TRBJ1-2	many	CASSTGGSSGYTF	TGTGCCAGCAGTACAGGGGGTTCGAGTGGCTACACCTTC
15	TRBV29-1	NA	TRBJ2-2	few	CSAVPGPLNTGELFF	TGCAGCGCGGTTCCGGGACCCCTGAACACCGGGGAGCTGTTTTTT
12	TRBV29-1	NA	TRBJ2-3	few	CSVEDATDTQYF	TGCAGCGTTGAGGACGCGACAGATACGCAGTATTTT
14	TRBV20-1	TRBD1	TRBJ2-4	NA	CSALQGASKNIQYF	TGCAGTGCTTTACAGGGGGCGTCCAAAAACATTCAGTACTTC
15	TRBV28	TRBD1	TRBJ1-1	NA	CASRTRDRANTEAFF	TGTGCCAGCAGGACAAGGGACAGAGCGAACACTGAAGCTTTCTTT
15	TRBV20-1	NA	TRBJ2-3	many	CSALAEGAGTDTQYF	TGCAGTGCCCTAGCGGAGGGGGCCGGCACAGATACGCAGTATTTT
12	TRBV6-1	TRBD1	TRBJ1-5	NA	CASETGVGPQHF	TGTGCCAGCGAGACAGGGGTTGGGCCCCAGCATTTT
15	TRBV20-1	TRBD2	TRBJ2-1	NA	CSPAGFTSGRNEQFF	TGCAGTCCCGCCGGGTTCACTAGCGGGAGAAATGAGCAGTTCTTC
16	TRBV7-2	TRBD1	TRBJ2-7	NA	CASSPTSGTGLYEQYF	TGTGCCAGCAGCCCAACGTCCGGGACAGGGTTGTACGAGCAGTACTTC
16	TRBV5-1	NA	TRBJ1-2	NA	CASSLGVGSPIDGYTF	TGCGCCAGCAGCTTGGGAGTGGGCAGCCCCATCGATGGCTACACCTTC
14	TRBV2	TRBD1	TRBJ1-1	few	CASNQQGADTEAFF	TGTGCCAGCAACCAACAGGGGGCTGACACTGAAGCTTTCTTT
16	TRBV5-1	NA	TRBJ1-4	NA	CASSLDRVATNEKLFF	TGCGCCAGCAGCTTGGACAGGGTGGCTACTAATGAAAAACTGTTTTTT
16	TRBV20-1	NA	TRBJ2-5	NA	CSARPTTQLIQETQYF	TGCAGTGCTAGACCGACGACCCAACTGATACAAGAGACCCAGTACTTC
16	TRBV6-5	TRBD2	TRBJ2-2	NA	CASSYRAGGPTGELFF	TGTGCCAGCAGTTATCGGGCGGGGGGGCCAACCGGGGAGCTGTTTTTT
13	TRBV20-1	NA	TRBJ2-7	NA	CSARKSPSYEQYF	TGCAGTGCTAGAAAGAGTCCCTCCTACGAGCAGTACTTC
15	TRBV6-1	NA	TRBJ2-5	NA	CASRPGAGGLETQYF	TGTGCCAGCAGACCCGGTGCAGGGGGGTTGGAGACCCAGTACTTC
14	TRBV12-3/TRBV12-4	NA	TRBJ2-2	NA	CASSTWGRTGELFF	TGTGCCAGCAGTACGTGGGGCCGGACCGGGGAGCTGTTTTTT
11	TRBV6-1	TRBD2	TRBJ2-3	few	CASKLADTQYF	TGTGCCAGCAAACTAGCGGATACGCAGTATTTT
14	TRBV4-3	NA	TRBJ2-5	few	CASSQDFRSETQYF	TGCGCCAGCAGCCAAGATTTTCGATCAGAGACCCAGTACTTC
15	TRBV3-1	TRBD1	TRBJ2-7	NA	CASSLAPGQGYEQYF	TGTGCCAGCAGCCTGGCGCCGGGACAGGGTTACGAGCAGTACTTC
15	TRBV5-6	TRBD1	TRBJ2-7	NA	CASSPVDRDSYEQYF	TGTGCCAGCAGCCCTGTTGACAGGGACTCCTACGAGCAGTACTTC
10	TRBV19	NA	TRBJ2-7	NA	CASSTREQYF	TGTGCCAGTAGTACCAGGGAGCAGTACTTC
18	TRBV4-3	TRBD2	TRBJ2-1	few	CASSQVSSGLASYNEQFF	TGCGCCAGCAGCCAAGTGTCTAGCGGGCTTGCTTCCTACAATGAGCAGTTCTTC
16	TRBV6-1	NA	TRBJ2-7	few	CASSETHSTYSYEQYF	TGTGCCAGCAGTGAAACCCACTCGACTTACTCCTACGAGCAGTACTTC
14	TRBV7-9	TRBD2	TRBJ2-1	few	CASSQLTSLDEQFF	TGTGCCAGCAGCCAATTGACTAGCCTCGATGAGCAGTTCTTC
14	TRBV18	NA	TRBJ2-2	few	CASSRTENTGELFF	TGTGCCAGCTCCCGGACCGAGAACACCGGGGAGCTGTTTTTT
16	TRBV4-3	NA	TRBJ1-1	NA	CASSLTLSTGLTEAFF	TGCGCCAGCAGTCTTACTCTTAGCACCGGGCTCACTGAAGCTTTCTTT
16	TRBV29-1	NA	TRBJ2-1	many	CSVAALLGSTYNEQFF	TGCAGCGTTGCCGCTCTACTAGGGTCGACCTACAATGAGCAGTTCTTC
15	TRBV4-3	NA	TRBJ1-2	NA	CASSRAGQGKYGYTF	TGCGCCAGCAGCCGAGCAGGGCAGGGAAAGTATGGCTACACCTTC
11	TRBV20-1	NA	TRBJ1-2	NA	CSARWWGGYTF	TGCAGTGCTAGGTGGTGGGGTGGCTACACCTTC
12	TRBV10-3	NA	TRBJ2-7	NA	CAISQTGYEQYF	TGTGCCATCAGTCAAACAGGGTACGAGCAGTACTTC
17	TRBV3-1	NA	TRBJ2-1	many	CASSQDLTGDPYNEQFF	TGTGCCAGCAGCCAAGATTTGACGGGAGATCCCTACAATGAGCAGTTCTTC
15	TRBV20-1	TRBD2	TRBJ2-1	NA	CSARTGTSGPNEQFF	TGCAGTGCTAGAACCGGGACTAGCGGTCCCAATGAGCAGTTCTTC